The 8 T cell receptor beta chains in this list originate from one sample, sequenced in a study of breast tumors, draining lymph nodes, adjacent tissues. Using its own MiXCR run on the multiplex PCR reads, TCRdb lists one record per CDR3 protein. The repertoire holds about 89,000 distinct CDR3 sequences, with over 25% as singletons. The lymph nodes were axillary draining lymph nodes from breast cancer patients. The sequencing sample was made of axillary lymph node tissue. Every receptor here comes from a female donor with breast cancer. Some clones in this sample may be carry-over from other donors' samples.

Ten or more counts support this clonotype. The rearrangement joins TRBV5-6 to TRBJ2-3; unclear D gene. V lost 0 bases, J lost 15 bases, and 14 bases lay in between. The V gene's germline CDR1 is SGHDT and CDR2 YYEEEE. This CDR3 has 12 amino acids. The CDR3 DNA is TGTGCCAGCAGCTTGGGACCAGAACAGAATTATTTT. Amino acids: CASSLGPEQNYF.

The table lists this clonotype with many counts. The V call is TRBV7-2, the J call TRBJ2-2; 10 bases match TRBD2. The CDR3 contains 16 residues. Germline CDR1 is SGHTA and CDR2 is FQGNSA. V shed 3 bases and J 5 bases; nucleotides not matched to a gene: 6. CDR3 in DNA: TGTGCCAGCAGCTTTGGGAGCGGGAGGGGGACCGGGGAGCTGTTTTTT. Amino acids: CASSFGSGRGTGELFF. Filled out from reference TRBV7-2 and TRBJ2-2, the complete variable domain reads GAGVSQSPSNKVTEKGKDVELRCDPISGHTALYWYRQSLGQGLEFLIYFQGNSAPDKSGLPSDRFSAERTGGSVSTLTIQRTQQEDSAVYLCASSFGSGRGTGELFFGEGSRLTVL.

CDR3 residues: CASSRRGRESPLHF. The CDR3 DNA sequence: TGTGCCAGCAGCCGCAGGGGGCGCGAGTCACCCCTCCACTTT. The chain recombines TRBV11-2 with TRBJ1-6; 8 nucleotides line up with TRBD1. This CDR3 contains 14 residues. The germline V gene has CDR1 SGHAT and CDR2 FQNNGV. Losses at the gene ends were 5 bases for V and 10 bases for J; bases not matched to a gene: 7.

This clonotype was picked up many times. The DNA for the CDR3 is TGCAGTGTTAGGGGGACAGGCAGCAATTCACCCCTCCACTTT. It is translated as CSVRGTGSNSPLHF. The chain recombines TRBV20-1 with TRBJ1-6, with TRBD1 matching over 8 bases. V shed 7 bases and J 7 bases; nucleotides not matched to a gene: 9. This CDR3 has 14 residues. Germline CDR1 DFQATT, CDR2 SNEGSKA (reference sequence).

This clonotype was seen many times. The CDR3 does not end in the conserved phenylalanine or tryptophan, so this is likely a read error. The rearrangement links TRBV5-5 to TRBJ1-6, with TRBD1 as a possible D gene (5 bases). Per germline, CDR1 SGHKS and CDR2 YYEKEE (reference sequence). The V end lost 4 bases, the J end lost 3 bases, and 11 bases lay between the germline ends. CDR3 length: 15 amino acids. The CDR3 sequence is CASSGRDGYNSPLHS. CDR3 nucleotide sequence: TGTGCCAGCAGCGGCCGGGACGGCTATAATTCACCCCTCCACTCT.

This chain uses TRBV7-8 with TRBJ1-2; D not certain. Germline V gives CDR1 SGHVS, CDR2 FQNEAQ. Trimming left V 1 base short and J 2 bases short, with 11 bases between. This CDR3 spans 15 amino acids. CDR3 residues: CASSLVGSFNYGYTF. CDR3 bases: TGTGCCAGCAGCTTAGTTGGCAGTTTCAACTATGGCTACACCTTC.

This clonotype has at least ten counts. The chain recombines TRBV7-3 with TRBJ2-3; 8 bases fit TRBD1. The V gene's germline CDR1 is SGHTA and CDR2 FQGTGA. The CDR3 covers 15 residues. V lost 2 bases, J lost 2 bases, and 3 bases stayed unmatched. CDR3 loop: CASSLGDRTTDTQYF. In nucleotides, the CDR3 is TGTGCCAGCAGCTTAGGGGACAGGACCACAGATACGCAGTATTTT.

This clonotype was observed at least ten times. The chain carries TRBV11-2 and TRBJ1-1; a possible D gene is TRBD1 (5 bases). V lost 5 bases and J 0 bases, leaving 10 bases between the germline ends. The CDR3 contains 14 residues. CDR1 and CDR2 from the germline V gene are SGHAT and FQNNGV. The CDR3 coding sequence is TGTGCCAGCAGCGGGACGGGGATGAACACTGAAGCTTTCTTT. Protein: CASSGTGMNTEAFF.